Each of the 29 T cell receptor beta chains below was sequenced from the same sample in a study of technical replicates of blood from a few donors. This table comes from immunoSEQ multiplex PCR, and its TCRdb copy is limited to in-frame clones, with some not included. This sample has about 88,000 clones, with 90% to 95% found just once. Sequenced sample: T cells isolated from PBMCs. All receptors derive from a human donor in good health.

The chain has TRBV5-1 and TRBJ1-1, with a tentative D call TRBD1 (5 bases). The germline gives CDR1 SGHRS, CDR2 YFSETQ. V was clipped by 4 bases and J by 0 bases, with 16 bases between them. The CDR3 is 16 residues long. The CDR3 coding sequence is TGCGCCAGCAGCCCCCGACAGCTCCGAATGAACACTGAAGCTTTCTTT. Protein product: CASSPRQLRMNTEAFF.

V usage is TRBV7-9 and J usage is TRBJ2-4; tentatively, D is TRBD1 (5 bases). CDR1 SEHNR and CDR2 FQNEAQ come from the germline V gene (reference sequence). Trimming cost V 7 bases and J 2 bases, with 15 bases left between them. The length of the CDR3 is 15 residues. The CDR3 nucleotides read TGTGCCAGCACCGTAGACAGTACCACCAAAAACATTCAGTACTTC. Encoded protein: CASTVDSTTKNIQYF.

The V and J genes are TRBV6-4 and TRBJ1-4, with TRBD1 matching over 7 bases. Germline lookup yields CDR1 MRHNA and CDR2 SNTAGT. J gave up 8 bases and V 3 bases, and 3 bases lay outside the gene matches. This CDR3 has 13 residues. The DNA of the CDR3 is TGTGCCAGCAGTGATGTCAGGGGGGAAAAACTGTTTTTT. It specifies CASSDVRGEKLFF.

In this sample, this clone turned up once. This chain links TRBV12-5 with TRBJ2-1; a possible D gene is TRBD2 (5 bases). Germline CDR1 reads LGHNT; CDR2 reads FRNRAP. The CDR3 extends over 12 amino acids. V was cut by 3 bases and J by 10 bases, with 10 bases left in between. The CDR3 DNA sequence: TGTGCTAGTGGTTTTCGAAGCGGCGAGCAGTTCTTC. Translating it yields CASGFRSGEQFF. The variable domain in full, with the rest retrieved from reference TRBV12-5 and TRBJ2-1, is DARVTQTPRHKVTEMGQEVTMRCQPILGHNTVFWYRQTMMQGLELLAYFRNRAPLDDSGMPKDRFSAEMPDATLATLKIQPSEPRDSAVYFCASGFRSGEQFFGPGTRLTVL.

The V call is TRBV27, the J call TRBJ2-7, with D hard to call. CDR3 length: 15 amino acids. CDR1 and CDR2 from the germline V gene are MNHEY and SMNVEV (reference sequence). The V gene lost 1 base and the J gene lost 4 bases, with 14 bases spanning the gap. CDR3: CASSLFPPPYYEQYF. The CDR3 nucleotides read TGTGCCAGCAGTTTATTTCCCCCCCCTTATTACGAGCAGTACTTC.

The chain has TRBV19 and TRBJ1-5, with D perhaps matching TRBD1 (6 bases). V was trimmed by 6 bases and J by 0 bases, leaving 12 bases between them. CDR1 is LNHDA, CDR2 SQIVND, per germline (reference sequence). The CDR3 loop spans 15 amino acids. The CDR3 spells CASRSRDISNQPQHF. In nucleotides, the CDR3 is TGTGCCAGTAGGTCCCGGGACATTAGCAATCAGCCCCAGCATTTT.

V and J are TRBV10-2 and TRBJ1-2; D remains unclear. The V end lost 5 bases, the J end lost 3 bases, and 4 bases lay between the germline ends. Germline CDR1 reads WSHSY; CDR2 reads SAAADI. The CDR3 runs 11 residues. In DNA, the CDR3 is TGCGCCAGCAGTTCAGACTATGGCTACACCTTC. Encoded protein: CASSSDYGYTF.

The chain links TRBV5-1 to TRBJ1-1, with 11 bases fitting TRBD1. The germline V gene encodes CDR1 SGHRS and CDR2 YFSETQ. Unmatched junction bases numbered 11, after V lost 3 bases and J lost 4 bases. The CDR3 totals 17 residues. The CDR3 DNA reads TGCGCCAGCAGCTGGGGGGGACAGGGGGTGGGTCGCACTGAAGCTTTCTTT. Its protein product is CASSWGGQGVGRTEAFF.

This chain links TRBV28 with TRBJ2-1; TRBD2 matches at 9 bases. V lost 1 base, J lost 4 bases, and 14 bases stayed unmatched. Germline V gene sequence: CDR1 MDHEN, CDR2 SYDVKM. CDR3 length: 19 residues. In DNA form, the CDR3 reads TGTGCCAGCAGTTTATTGACTAGCGGCAGGGAGATGGCTTACAATGAGCAGTTCTTC. Encoded protein: CASSLLTSGREMAYNEQFF. Full variable domain (remainder filled in from reference TRBV28 and TRBJ2-1): DVKVTQSSRYLVKRTGEKVFLECVQDMDHENMFWYRQDPGLGLRLIYFSYDVKMKEKGDIPEGYSVSREKKERFSLILESASTNQTSMYLCASSLLTSGREMAYNEQFFGPGTRLTVL.

The J gene is TRBJ2-5, the V gene TRBV5-4; TRBD1 aligns across 8 bases. The DNA end lines up better with TRBJ2-7; the J call may be wrong. The CDR3 loop spans 14 amino acids. In germline, CDR1 is SGHNT, CDR2 YYREEE (reference sequence). CDR3 coding DNA: TGTGCCAGCAGTTTAGGACAGGGTACTGTCGAGCAGTACTTC. Its translation is CASSLGQGTVEQYF.

This clone occurred once. V gene TRBV30 combines with J gene TRBJ2-5; D unresolved. CDR1 is GTSNPN, CDR2 SVGIG, per germline (reference sequence). Trimming removed 0 bases at V and 3 bases at J, with 8 bases between. The CDR3 totals 13 residues. The CDR3 loop is CAWSVGAKETQYF. The CDR3 DNA follows: TGTGCCTGGAGTGTTGGAGCCAAAGAGACCCAGTACTTC. Variable domain in full (rest from reference TRBV30 and TRBJ2-5): SQTIHQWPATLVQPVGSPLSLECTVEGTSNPNLYWYRQAAGRGLQLLFYSVGIGQISSEVPQNLSASRPQDRQFILSSKKLLLSDSGFYLCAWSVGAKETQYFGPGTRLLVL.

V and J are TRBV11-2 and TRBJ2-7, with 13 nucleotides matching TRBD2. V shed 0 bases and J 3 bases; nucleotides not matched to a gene: 11. CDR3 length equals 19 residues. Germline CDR1 and CDR2: SGHAT and FQNNGV. The CDR3 is CASSLDGLAGVGEVYEQYF. The CDR3 DNA sequence: TGTGCCAGCAGCTTAGACGGACTAGCGGGAGTGGGGGAAGTCTACGAGCAGTACTTC.

J is TRBJ2-7 and V is TRBV5-5, with TRBD1 as a possible D gene (6 bases). With 0 bases removed from V and 6 bases from J, the gap between germline ends came to 10 bases. Germline CDR1 is SGHKS and CDR2 is YYEKEE (reference sequence). The CDR3 runs to 13 residues. The CDR3 coding sequence is TGTGCCAGCAGCTTGGGGCAGGGGTTCGAGCAGTACTTC. This translates into CASSLGQGFEQYF.

V gene TRBV7-9 combines with J gene TRBJ2-1, with TRBD1 matching 9 bases. This CDR3 has 15 amino acids. The V gene end was trimmed by 7 bases and the J gene end by 4 bases; junction bases not matched to a gene: 8. Germline V CDR1 and CDR2: SEHNR, FQNEAQ (reference sequence). This CDR3 reads CASIKQGARYNEQFF. The CDR3 region has the DNA TGTGCCAGCATTAAACAGGGGGCGCGGTACAATGAGCAGTTCTTC.

In its sample, this clone was seen once. The CDR3 DNA is TGTGCCAGCAGGCCGCAGGGGAGCTCCTACGAGCAGTACTTC. Translating gives CASRPQGSSYEQYF. The chain carries TRBV6-1 and TRBJ2-7; maybe TRBD1 (6 bases). CDR1 is MNHNS and CDR2 is SASEGT in the germline V gene. V lost 6 bases, J lost 0 bases, and 12 bases lay in between. This CDR3 contains 14 residues.

This chain joins TRBV6-1 and TRBJ1-3, with a tentative D call TRBD1 (6 bases). Germline CDR1 reads MNHNS; CDR2 reads SASEGT. V lost 4 bases and J lost 0, with 22 bases in between. CDR3 size: 19 residues. DNA for the CDR3: TGTGCCAGCAGTGTTAGAATCGGGACACAAAATCTCTCTGGAAACACCATATATTTT. Translation: CASSVRIGTQNLSGNTIYF.

As for this clone: The junction does not match germline at one end; this may be a read error. V and J are TRBV7-9 and TRBJ2-1; 7 nucleotides agree with TRBD2. Germline loops: CDR1 SEHNR, CDR2 FQNEAQ (reference sequence). The CDR3 runs to 18 residues. In nucleotides, the CDR3 is TGTGCCAGCAGACCCAAGGCTGGGCTAGCGGACTCCTACAATGAGCAATTCTTC. Protein product: CASRPKAGLADSYNEQFF.

The V gene is TRBV27, the J gene TRBJ2-3; D gene uncertain. Trimming took 3 bases from V and 6 from J, leaving 10 bases between them. CDR3 length: 13 residues. CDR1 MNHEY and CDR2 SMNVEV come from the germline V gene (reference sequence). CDR3 residues: CASSFPTLDTQYF. For the CDR3, the DNA is TGTGCCAGCAGTTTTCCTACCCTGGATACGCAGTATTTT.

The chain uses TRBV13 and TRBJ2-7; 7 bases fit TRBD1. CDR3 size: 14 residues. V lost 4 bases to trimming and J lost 4 bases; unmatched junction nucleotides: 7. Germline CDR1 is PRHDT and CDR2 is FYEKMQ (reference sequence). The CDR3 loop is CASSSGTDIYEQYF. CDR3 DNA: TGTGCCAGCAGCTCCGGGACAGATATTTACGAGCAGTACTTC.

This clone was seen just once. This rearrangement joins TRBV28 to TRBJ1-2; D remains unclear. The germline V gene has CDR1 MDHEN and CDR2 SYDVKM. Trimming pared 6 bases from V and 5 bases from J, leaving 10 bases between. CDR3 length: 12 residues. The CDR3 DNA is TGTGCCAGCAGCCTTCGGACTTATGGCTACACCTTC. It translates to CASSLRTYGYTF.

The chain recombines TRBV27 with TRBJ2-3, with 10 bases aligning to TRBD2. In germline, CDR1 is MNHEY, CDR2 SMNVEV (reference sequence). This CDR3 region has 17 residues. J gave up 2 bases and V 3 bases, and 8 bases lay outside the gene matches. The CDR3 region has the DNA TGTGCCAGCAGTTTTCGGACTGGGACTAGCGACACAGATACGCAGTATTTT. It is translated as CASSFRTGTSDTDTQYF.

The chain recombines TRBV18 with TRBJ1-4; D remains ambiguous. Germline V lookup: CDR1 KGHSH, CDR2 LQKENI. V lost 1 base and J lost 0, with 6 bases in between. The CDR3 consists of 15 residues. The CDR3 loop reads CASSPRTATNEKLFF. For the CDR3, the DNA is TGTGCCAGCTCACCACGTACGGCAACTAATGAAAAACTGTTTTTT. Supplemented by reference TRBV18 and TRBJ1-4, the full variable domain reads NAGVMQNPRHLVRRRGQEARLRCSPMKGHSHVYWYRQLPEEGLKFMVYLQKENIIDESGMPKERFSAEFPKEGPSILRIQQVVRGDSAAYFCASSPRTATNEKLFFGSGTQLSVL.

This clone turned up a few times. This chain links TRBV19 with TRBJ1-1, with D unresolved. V was cut by 5 bases and J by 5 bases, with 15 bases left in between. The length of the CDR3 is 14 residues. The germline V gene has CDR1 LNHDA and CDR2 SQIVND (reference sequence). The CDR3 sequence is CASSDRRMRTEAFF. DNA for the CDR3: TGTGCCAGTAGTGACCGGAGAATGAGGACTGAAGCTTTCTTT. Based on the CDR3 plus reference TRBV19 and TRBJ1-1, the full variable domain is DGGITQSPKYLFRKEGQNVTLSCEQNLNHDAMYWYRQDPGQGLRLIYYSQIVNDFQKGDIAEGYSVSREKKESFPLTVTSAQKNPTAFYLCASSDRRMRTEAFFGQGTRLTVV.

The chain recombines TRBV4-1 with TRBJ2-2; 10 bases match TRBD2. Germline CDR1 reads MGHRA; CDR2 reads YSYEKL. CDR3 length: 15 residues. Trimming took 4 bases from V and 6 from J; bases not matched to a gene: 5. This CDR3 is CASSLMGLAPGELFF. CDR3 coding DNA: TGCGCCAGCAGCCTTATGGGACTAGCGCCCGGGGAGCTGTTTTTT.

This sequence joins TRBV7-7 and TRBJ2-7; 11 nucleotides match TRBD2. CDR3 length equals 14 residues. V shed 5 bases, J shed 12 bases, and the junction held 12 bases outside the gene matches. Germline V gives CDR1 SSHAT, CDR2 FNYEAQ (reference sequence). The CDR3 spells CASSALVAGGPLYF. The CDR3 DNA is TGTGCCAGCAGCGCATTAGTAGCGGGAGGGCCTCTGTACTTC. Full variable domain (remainder filled in from reference TRBV7-7 and TRBJ2-7): GAGVSQSPRYKVTKRGQDVTLRCDPISSHATLYWYQQALGQGPEFLTYFNYEAQPDKSGLPSDRFSAERPEGSISTLTIQRTEQRDSAMYRCASSALVAGGPLYFGPGTRLTVT.

The chain is built from TRBV5-1 and TRBJ2-7; the D gene is possibly TRBD1 (6 bases). The CDR3 is 13 amino acids. Germline V gene data show CDR1 as SGHRS and CDR2 as YFSETQ. V was clipped by 1 base and J by 4 bases, with 9 bases between them. CDR3 DNA sequence: TGCGCCAGCAGCTTGCTACAGGGATACGAGCAGTACTTC. This codes for CASSLLQGYEQYF.

The CDR3 region has the DNA TGTGCCAGTAGTTTGGGGGGATCTGGCTACACCTTC. This codes for CASSLGGSGYTF. This chain uses TRBV19 with TRBJ1-2; D might be TRBD1 (5 bases). Germline CDR1 LNHDA, CDR2 SQIVND (reference sequence). This CDR3 spans 12 amino acids. V was shortened by 5 bases and J by 7 bases, with 11 bases between the two germline ends.

The chain joins TRBV29-1 to TRBJ1-5, with TRBD1 identical over 9 bases. Germline CDR1 and CDR2: SQVTM and ANQGSEA. There are 14 residues in the CDR3. V shed 5 bases and J 6 bases; nucleotides not matched to a gene: 8. CDR3 in DNA: TGCAGCGTTTTACTACAGGGGGCCGGTCAGCCCCAGCATTTT. The encoded protein is CSVLLQGAGQPQHF.

This chain connects TRBV9 to TRBJ2-7; 12 bases align to TRBD1. V dropped 0 bases and J dropped 3; count of bases not matched to a gene: 4. The CDR3 extends over 16 amino acids. Germline lookup yields CDR1 SGDLS and CDR2 YYNGEE. The CDR3 DNA follows: TGTGCCAGCAGCGTAGGGGGACAGGGGGCCTTCTACGAGCAGTACTTC. Amino acid sequence: CASSVGGQGAFYEQYF.